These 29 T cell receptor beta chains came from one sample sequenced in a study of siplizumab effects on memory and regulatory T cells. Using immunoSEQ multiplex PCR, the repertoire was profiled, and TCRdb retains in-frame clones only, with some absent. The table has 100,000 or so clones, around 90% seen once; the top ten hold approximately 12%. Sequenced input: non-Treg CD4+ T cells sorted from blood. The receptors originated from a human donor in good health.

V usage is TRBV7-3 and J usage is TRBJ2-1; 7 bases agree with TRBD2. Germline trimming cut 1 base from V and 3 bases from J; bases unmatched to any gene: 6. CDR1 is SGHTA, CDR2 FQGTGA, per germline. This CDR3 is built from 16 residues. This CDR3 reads CASSLNGGSIYNEQFF. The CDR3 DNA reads TGTGCCAGCAGCTTAAATGGCGGGAGCATCTACAATGAGCAGTTCTTC.

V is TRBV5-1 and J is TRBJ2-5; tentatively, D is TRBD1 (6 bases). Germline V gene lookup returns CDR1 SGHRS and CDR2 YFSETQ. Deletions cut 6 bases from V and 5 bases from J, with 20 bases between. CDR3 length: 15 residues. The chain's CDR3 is CASNFFAGQGETQYF. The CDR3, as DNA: TGCGCCAGCAACTTTTTTGCAGGGCAGGGGGAGACCCAGTACTTC. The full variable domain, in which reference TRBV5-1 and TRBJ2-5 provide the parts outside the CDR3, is KAGVTQTPRYLIKTRGQQVTLSCSPISGHRSVSWYQQTPGQGLQFLFEYFSETQRNKGNFPGRFSGRQFSNSRSEMNVSTLELGDSALYLCASNFFAGQGETQYFGPGTRLLVL.

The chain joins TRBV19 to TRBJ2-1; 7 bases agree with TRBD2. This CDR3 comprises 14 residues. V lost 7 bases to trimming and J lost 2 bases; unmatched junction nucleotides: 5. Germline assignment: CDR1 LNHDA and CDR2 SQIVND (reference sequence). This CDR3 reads CASTAGATYNEQFF. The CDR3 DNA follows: TGTGCCAGTACGGCGGGAGCAACCTACAATGAGCAGTTCTTC.

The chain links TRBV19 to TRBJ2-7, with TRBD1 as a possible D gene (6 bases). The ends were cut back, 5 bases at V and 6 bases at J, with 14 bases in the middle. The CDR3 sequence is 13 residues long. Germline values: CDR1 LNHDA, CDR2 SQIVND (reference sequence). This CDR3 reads CASSRQASSEQYF. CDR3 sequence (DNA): TGTGCCAGTAGTCGACAGGCCTCGAGCGAGCAGTACTTC.

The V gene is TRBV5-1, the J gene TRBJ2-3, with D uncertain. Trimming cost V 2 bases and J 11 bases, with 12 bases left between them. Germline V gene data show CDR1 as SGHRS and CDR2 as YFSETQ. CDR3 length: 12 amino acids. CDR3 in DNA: TGCGCCAGCAGCTTTGACGGTGACCAGCAGTATTTT. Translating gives CASSFDGDQQYF.

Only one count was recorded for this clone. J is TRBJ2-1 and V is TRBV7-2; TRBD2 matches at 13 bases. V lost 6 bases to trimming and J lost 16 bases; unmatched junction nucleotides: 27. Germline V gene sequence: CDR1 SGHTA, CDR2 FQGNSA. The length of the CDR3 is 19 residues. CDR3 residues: CASSQTRTSGLAGITRDFF. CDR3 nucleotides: TGTGCCAGCAGTCAAACCCGGACCTCGGGACTAGCGGGAATCACGAGGGATTTCTTC.

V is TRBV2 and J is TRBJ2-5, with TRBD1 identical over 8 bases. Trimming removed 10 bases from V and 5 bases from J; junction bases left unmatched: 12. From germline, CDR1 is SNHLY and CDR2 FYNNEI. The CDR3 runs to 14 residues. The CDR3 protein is CATAYRGSVETQYF. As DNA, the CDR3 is TGTGCCACGGCTTACAGGGGGTCAGTCGAGACCCAGTACTTC.

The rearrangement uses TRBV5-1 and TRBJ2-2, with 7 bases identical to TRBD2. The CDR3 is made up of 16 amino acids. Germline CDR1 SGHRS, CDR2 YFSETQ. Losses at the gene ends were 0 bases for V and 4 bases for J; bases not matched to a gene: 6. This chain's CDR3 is CASSLVWGGATGELFF. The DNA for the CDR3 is TGCGCCAGCAGCTTGGTGTGGGGAGGGGCCACCGGGGAGCTGTTTTTT.

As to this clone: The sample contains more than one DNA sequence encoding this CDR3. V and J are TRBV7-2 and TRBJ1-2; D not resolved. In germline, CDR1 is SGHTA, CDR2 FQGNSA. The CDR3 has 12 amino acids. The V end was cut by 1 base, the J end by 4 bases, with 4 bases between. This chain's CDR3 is CASSLDGYGYTF. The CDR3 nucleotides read TGTGCCAGCAGCTTAGACGGCTATGGCTACACCTTC.

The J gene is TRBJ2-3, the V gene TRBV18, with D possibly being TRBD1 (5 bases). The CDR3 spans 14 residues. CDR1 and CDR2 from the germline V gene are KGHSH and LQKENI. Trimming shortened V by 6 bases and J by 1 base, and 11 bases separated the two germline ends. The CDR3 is CASSTGHRTDTQYF. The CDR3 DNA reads TGTGCCAGCTCTACAGGACACCGCACAGATACGCAGTATTTT.

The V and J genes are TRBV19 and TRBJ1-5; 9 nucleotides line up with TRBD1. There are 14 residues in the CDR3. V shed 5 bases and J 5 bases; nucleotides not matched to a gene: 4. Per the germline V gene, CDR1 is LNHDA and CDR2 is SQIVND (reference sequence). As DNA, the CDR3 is TGTGCCAGTAGTTCGGGACAGGGACATCAGCCCCAGCATTTT. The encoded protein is CASSSGQGHQPQHF.

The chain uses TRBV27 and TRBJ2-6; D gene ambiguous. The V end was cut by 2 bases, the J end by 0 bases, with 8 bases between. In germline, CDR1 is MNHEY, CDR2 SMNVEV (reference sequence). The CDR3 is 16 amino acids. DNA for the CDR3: TGTGCCAGCAGTTTACTGCGTGACTCTGGGGCCAACGTCCTGACTTTC. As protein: CASSLLRDSGANVLTF.

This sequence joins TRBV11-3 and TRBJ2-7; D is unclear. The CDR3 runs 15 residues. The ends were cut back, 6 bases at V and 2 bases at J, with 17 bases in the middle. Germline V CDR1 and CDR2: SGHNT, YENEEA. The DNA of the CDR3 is TGTGCCAGCAGAGAGAGGACCAATGAGACCTACGAGCAGTACTTC. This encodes CASRERTNETYEQYF.

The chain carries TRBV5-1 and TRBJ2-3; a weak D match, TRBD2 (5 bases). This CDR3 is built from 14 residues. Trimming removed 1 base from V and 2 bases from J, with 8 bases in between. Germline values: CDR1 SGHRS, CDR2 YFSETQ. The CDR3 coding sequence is TGCGCCAGCAGCTTGCCCGGGATCACAGATACGCAGTATTTT. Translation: CASSLPGITDTQYF.

The CDR3 nucleotides read TGTGCCAGCAGCCAACTTCAGGGTGTTGCCTACAATGAGCAGTTCTTC. Amino acid sequence: CASSQLQGVAYNEQFF. The chain uses TRBV4-2 and TRBJ2-1, with D maybe TRBD1 (5 bases). V was clipped by 2 bases and J by 2 bases, with 13 bases between them. The CDR3 contains 16 residues. Per the germline V gene, CDR1 is LGHNA and CDR2 is YNFKEQ.

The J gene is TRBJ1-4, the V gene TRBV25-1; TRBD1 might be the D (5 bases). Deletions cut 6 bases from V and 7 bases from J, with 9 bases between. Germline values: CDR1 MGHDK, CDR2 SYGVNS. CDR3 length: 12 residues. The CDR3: CASRSGAEKLFF. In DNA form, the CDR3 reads TGTGCCAGCAGGAGCGGGGCTGAAAAACTGTTTTTT.

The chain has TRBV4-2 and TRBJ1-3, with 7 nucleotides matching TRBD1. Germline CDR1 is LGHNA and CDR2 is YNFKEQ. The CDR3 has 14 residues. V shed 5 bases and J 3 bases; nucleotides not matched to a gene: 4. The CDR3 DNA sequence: TGTGCCAGCAGCTACAGGGGTGGTGGAAACACCATATATTTT. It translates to CASSYRGGGNTIYF.

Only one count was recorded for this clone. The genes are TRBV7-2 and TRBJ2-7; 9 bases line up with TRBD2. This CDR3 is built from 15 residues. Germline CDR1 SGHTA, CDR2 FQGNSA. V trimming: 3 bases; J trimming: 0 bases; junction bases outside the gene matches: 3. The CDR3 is CASSFSGSSSYEQYF. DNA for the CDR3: TGTGCCAGCAGCTTTAGCGGGAGTTCCTCCTACGAGCAGTACTTC.

The CDR3 loop reads CASSLIRTEAFF. For the CDR3, the DNA is TGTGCCAGCAGCTTGATTAGGACTGAAGCTTTCTTT. V usage is TRBV5-5 and J usage is TRBJ1-1; D uncertain. V lost 1 base and J 5 bases, leaving 6 bases between the germline ends. CDR3 size: 12 residues. Germline loops: CDR1 SGHKS, CDR2 YYEKEE (reference sequence).

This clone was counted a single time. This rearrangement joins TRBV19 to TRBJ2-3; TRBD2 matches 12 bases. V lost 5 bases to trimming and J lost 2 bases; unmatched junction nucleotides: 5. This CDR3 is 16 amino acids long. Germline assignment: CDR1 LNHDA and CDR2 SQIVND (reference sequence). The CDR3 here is CASSDRLAGDTDTQYF. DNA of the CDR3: TGTGCCAGTAGTGATCGACTAGCGGGAGACACAGATACGCAGTATTTT.

The CDR3 coding sequence is TGTGCCTGGAGTCGAGGGACTGGTGAGGCAGATACGCAGTATTTT. It codes for CAWSRGTGEADTQYF. The rearrangement links TRBV30 to TRBJ2-3; D perhaps matches TRBD2 (6 bases). V was pared by 2 bases and J by 4 bases, with 16 bases between. Looked up from germline, CDR1 is GTSNPN and CDR2 is SVGIG (reference sequence). The CDR3 consists of 15 residues.

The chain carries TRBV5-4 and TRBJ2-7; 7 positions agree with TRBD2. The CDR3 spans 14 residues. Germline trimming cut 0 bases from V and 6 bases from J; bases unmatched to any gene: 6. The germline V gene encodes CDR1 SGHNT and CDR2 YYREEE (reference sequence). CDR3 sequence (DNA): TGTGCCAGCAGCTTGGAAGCGGGAAGAGGCGAGCAGTACTTC. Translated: CASSLEAGRGEQYF.

This CDR3 reads CASGPYSNQPQHF. The DNA for the CDR3 is TGTGCTAGTGGGCCCTATAGCAATCAGCCCCAGCATTTT. The chain is built from TRBV12-5 and TRBJ1-5, with unresolved D. Per germline, CDR1 LGHNT and CDR2 FRNRAP. Trimming left V 6 bases short and J 0 bases short, with 6 bases between. The CDR3 runs 13 residues.

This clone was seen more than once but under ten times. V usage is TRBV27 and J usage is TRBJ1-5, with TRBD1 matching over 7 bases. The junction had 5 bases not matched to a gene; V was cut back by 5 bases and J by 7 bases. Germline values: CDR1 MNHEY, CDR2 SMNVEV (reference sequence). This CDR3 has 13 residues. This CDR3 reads CASSPTGRQPQHF. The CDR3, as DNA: TGTGCCAGCAGTCCGACAGGGAGGCAGCCCCAGCATTTT.

The CDR3 DNA reads as TGTGCCAGCAGCTTTCCCGTACCCGGTCGAACGATCTACACCTTC. Translation: CASSFPVPGRTIYTF. The chain employs TRBV7-2 and TRBJ1-2; D not resolved. V lost 3 bases and J 10 bases, leaving 21 bases between the germline ends. The CDR3 loop spans 15 amino acids. Germline V gene data show CDR1 as SGHTA and CDR2 as FQGNSA.

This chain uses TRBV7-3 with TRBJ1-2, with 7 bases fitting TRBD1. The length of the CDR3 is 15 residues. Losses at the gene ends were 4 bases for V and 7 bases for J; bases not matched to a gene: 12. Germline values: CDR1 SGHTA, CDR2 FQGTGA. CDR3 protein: CASSSKGADQIGYTF. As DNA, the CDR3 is TGTGCCAGCAGCTCAAAGGGGGCGGACCAGATTGGCTACACCTTC.

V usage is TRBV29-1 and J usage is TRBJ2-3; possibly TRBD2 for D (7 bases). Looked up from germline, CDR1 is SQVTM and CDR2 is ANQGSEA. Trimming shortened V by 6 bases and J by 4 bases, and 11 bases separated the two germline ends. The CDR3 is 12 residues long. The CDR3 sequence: CSVGRGADTQYF. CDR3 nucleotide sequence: TGCAGCGTGGGGAGGGGGGCAGATACGCAGTATTTT.

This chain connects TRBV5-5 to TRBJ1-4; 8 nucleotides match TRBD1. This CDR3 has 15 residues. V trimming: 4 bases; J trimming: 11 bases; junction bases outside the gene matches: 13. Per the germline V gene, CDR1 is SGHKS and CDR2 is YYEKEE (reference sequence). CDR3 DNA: TGTGCCAGCAGCCCACTGCGGGACAGGCTCCCTAAACTGTTTTTT. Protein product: CASSPLRDRLPKLFF.

The CDR3 loop reads CASSQRGRTGQGMETQYF. The CDR3, as DNA: TGCGCCAGCAGCCAACGTGGGAGGACGGGACAGGGGATGGAGACCCAGTACTTC. J is TRBJ2-5 and V is TRBV5-1; 10 bases agree with TRBD1. Per germline, CDR1 SGHRS and CDR2 YFSETQ. The CDR3 has 18 residues. Losses at the gene ends were 4 bases for V and 5 bases for J; bases not matched to a gene: 17.